Included here is one TCR beta chain sequence, with context. The sample comes from a study of blood T cell repertoires in COVID-19. Study at large: PBMCs, B-cell-depleted T cells, or T cells provided the cDNA or gDNA that made up the material.

Sequencing used immunoSEQ multiplex PCR; TCRdb keeps in-frame clones, though not all of them. The table has about 180,000 clones, roughly 89% seen once. Germline CDR1 SGHRS, CDR2 YFSETQ. This CDR3 is 18 amino acids long. The ends lost 3 bases at V and 4 bases at J; junction bases unmatched: 13. V and J are TRBV5-1 and TRBJ1-2; 12 bases map to TRBD1. The material sequenced was peripheral blood. This clonotype originated in a woman aged 50 to 65 with acute or convalescent COVID-19. Here the CDR3 DNA reads TGCGCCAGCAGCTGGGATACCGGGACAGGGGGCGCCGGCTATGGCTACACCTTC. It encodes CASSWDTGTGGAGYGYTF.